This TCR beta chain came from a study of T-cell memory formation after mild COVID-19. Study background: The study found TCR clusters largely donor specific. General study findings and limits: In second-wave clones peaking day 37, SARS-CoV-2 specificity remained unconfirmed. Mainly in CM and EM were contracting CD4+ clones; CD8+ were in EMRA.

TCRdb reprocessed the 5' RACE reads via MiXCR and lists one record per CDR3 protein. The table shows around 300,000 distinct CDR3 sequences, with 8% to 9% occurring only once. Ten or more counts support this clonotype. Its antigen is not identified. Germline V gene data show CDR1 as SEHNR and CDR2 as FQNEAQ (reference sequence). V was clipped by 7 bases and J by 1 base, with 13 bases between them. The CDR3 has 14 amino acids. The sample taken for sequencing was PBMCs or a T cell subset sorted from them (not recorded which). This chain joins TRBV7-9 and TRBJ1-2, with unresolved D. The TCR sequence derives from a man aged 18 to 30 who had mild COVID-19 (a few samples of this study predate the infection). Cell type and time point are not known. DNA of the CDR3: TGTGCCAGCACCCCGGCGTCTCGTAACTATGGCTACACCTTC. It specifies CASTPASRNYGYTF.